This TCR beta chain was recovered during a study of shared clonotypes between healthy human individuals. Study as a whole: Three plates were used per donor for CD4 naive, three for CD4 memory, two for CD8 naive and one for CD8 memory.

Only Caucasian adults living in Nashville, Tennessee served as donors. The V gene lost 9 bases and the J gene lost 9 bases, with 21 bases spanning the gap. The CDR3 runs to 14 residues. Germline V gene data show CDR1 as ENHRY and CDR2 as SYGVKD. The repertoire was sequenced with immunoSEQ multiplex PCR; TCRdb's copy has only in-frame clones and lacks some. The data hold over 400,000 clones, with 95% to 97% observed a single time. The study's findings and limits: Collection of samples was limited to blood; tissue repertoires likely differ.

Note on this clone: Antigen unknown.

Sample: naive CD4+ T cells sorted from blood. Subset described: CD45RA+ positively selected. This TCR was sampled from a young woman in good health. The rearrangement joins TRBV10-3 to TRBJ2-1; D is perhaps TRBD1 or TRBD2 (6 bases each). The CDR3 protein is CAMRDTGRGGEQFF. The DNA for the CDR3 is TGTGCCATGCGGGATACAGGCCGAGGGGGTGAGCAGTTCTTC.